This T cell receptor (beta chain) was profiled in a study of cytomegalovirus exposure and HLA in healthy donors. The germline V gene encodes CDR1 LNHDA and CDR2 SQIVND (reference sequence). This CDR3 is built from 15 residues. V was pared by 2 bases and J by 9 bases, with 5 bases of the junction left unmatched. PCR involved 60 Vbeta and 13 Jbeta primers. Clones were sequenced by immunoSEQ multiplex PCR, and TCRdb holds only the in-frame ones, with some missing. The sample lists around 180,000 clones; roughly 88% were seen once. V and J are TRBV19 and TRBJ2-1, with 12 bases fitting TRBD2. The origin of this receptor is a boy aged 2-15 years in good health and CMV-seronegative. Specimen: PBMCs. The CDR3 DNA reads as TGTGCCAGTAGTATACTAGCGGGAGGGCCTGGTGAGCAGTTCTTC. Translated: CASSILAGGPGEQFF.